This section outlines one T cell receptor (beta chain) sequence together with its context. This clonotype occurred a few times. This receptor's antigen is unknown. Per-nucleotide qualities are absent, and no much larger clonotype sits a single base away. These data come from a study of blood T cells in healthy people across ages (dated by TCRdb to about 2015). Regarding the complete study: In model experiments, template switching captured roughly one uniquely barcoded TCR beta cDNA molecule for every two T cells. The study measured age-related changes in TCR beta repertoire diversity using deep sequencing normalized with unique cDNA molecular identifiers. The donors were divided into four age groups: young (average roughly 15 years), middle-aged (roughly 42), aged (roughly 60) and long-lived (82). To avoid experimental bias, donors of different ages were spread randomly across the sequencing lanes. Two additional independent replicas of 1 million unique cDNA reads from the same blood draw were analyzed for two donors (one aged 18 to 30 and one aged 80 or older).

The 39 donors, aged about 6 to 95 years, were systemically healthy Caucasian individuals from Russia. Each donor gave 9.5 to 10 milliliters of peripheral blood, drawn into EDTA-treated Vacutainer tubes. PBMCs were isolated by Ficoll-Paque density-gradient centrifugation, with at least 7 million obtained per sample. Trizol reagent was used to extract total RNA from the PBMCs, yielding at least 5 micrograms per sample. The percentages of naive CD45RAhigh/CD27high T cells were determined by flow cytometry on a PBMC aliquot from every donor. V is pared back by 3 bases and J by 2 bases, with 12 bases lying between the germline termini. Based on the germline V gene, the CDR1 and CDR2 sequences are MDHEN and SYDVKM. The CDR3 runs 15 residues from the cysteine to the phenylalanine. The read is trimmed to its CDR3 DNA, 45 bases read in frame from base 1. The method was 5' RACE. Instrument used: Illumina HiSeq 2500. A second PCR of 7 to 11 cycles was run with a J-beta primer mix and a sample-barcoded 5' primer. A template-switch 5' adaptor carrying 12 random nucleotides introduced a unique molecular identifier onto each TCR beta cDNA molecule. Each sample yielded at least 2.5 million CDR3-containing paired-end reads. First-strand cDNA was synthesized from all RNA with the Mint cDNA synthesis kit, primed by a TRBC-specific oligonucleotide. Following uracil-DNA glycosylase treatment, all cDNA underwent a first 18-cycle PCR with the universal primers M1SS and BC2_uni_R. Regarding the original processing steps: Normalization of each sample was performed by random selection of 1 million high-quality reads, each carrying a distinct molecular identifier. Instead of being binned into consensus sequences, reads with shared molecular identifiers were discarded. MiTCR, with a Q25 quality threshold and the strictest error-elimination algorithm, was used for CDR3 identification, clonotype clustering and error correction. Lower-bound total TCR beta diversity was estimated with a nonparametric unseen species model using Euler transformation. In TCRdb, the public reads were trimmed at Q25 with fastp and aligned with MiXCR, with productive beta chains retained. Each entry merges the rows of one CDR3 protein and shows their most common DNA and genes. None of the V and J calls come from the authors' own analysis; TCRdb made them. This sample lists roughly 1,500,000 distinct CDR3 sequences; about 40% were detected once. The ten largest clones capture roughly 8.2% of the sample.

What the authors observed across the whole study: Estimates of total diversity based on one million sequenced T cells were considered lower bounds and underestimates. Because donor CMV infection status was unknown, age-related changes in expanded clonotypes were potentially confounded. Because profiling used bulk unsorted PBMCs, naive and antigen-experienced compartments could not be compared conclusively. Observed TCR beta diversity per million T cells fell roughly linearly with age, and a significant reduction was already apparent by age approximately 41. There was a strong correlation between observed TCR beta diversity and the percentage of naive T cells measured by flow cytometry. Compared with the aged group, the long-lived group had more naive CD4+ T cells, fewer expanded clones and increased TCR diversity, suggesting age selection.

This receptor was obtained from a woman aged 18-29 years in good health. The chain is encoded by TRBV28 joined to TRBJ2-3; a confident D gene designation cannot be given. The source material was blood. The bases are TGTGCCAGCAGTTTCAGTGGAAAACTCACAGATACGCAGTATTTT. Its translation reads: CASSFSGKLTDTQYF.